The clone carrying this T cell receptor (beta chain) was counted once. What it recognizes is unknown. TCRdb ran MiXCR on the reads and lists one entry per CDR3 protein. Found here are some 500,000 distinct CDR3 sequences, roughly 43% of them singletons; the top ten hold 48%. The CDR3 runs 14 residues. V shed 0 bases and J shed 5 bases, with 6 bases lying between them. Germline CDR1 and CDR2: SGHRS and YFSETQ. These data belong to a study of T cell repertoires in cytomegalovirus infection. Whole-study context: Selected CMV epitopes included recently identified HLA-C-restricted ones as well as well-studied HLA-B-restricted ones. Evidence of both CMV infection and a matching HLA type came from public TCR beta signatures. Study-level results: The ex vivo response was dominated by HLA-C-restricted CMV-specific TCR beta clonotypes.

This sequence was found in a human donor in good health (CMV status not recorded). Some clones in this sample may be carry-over from other donors' samples. This specimen was cultured PBMCs, taken from culture after CMV antigen stimulation. V gene TRBV5-1 combines with J gene TRBJ1-6; no clear D. This CDR3 is CASSLDWNNSPLHF. The CDR3 DNA follows: TGCGCCAGCAGCTTGGATTGGAATAATTCACCCCTCCACTTT.